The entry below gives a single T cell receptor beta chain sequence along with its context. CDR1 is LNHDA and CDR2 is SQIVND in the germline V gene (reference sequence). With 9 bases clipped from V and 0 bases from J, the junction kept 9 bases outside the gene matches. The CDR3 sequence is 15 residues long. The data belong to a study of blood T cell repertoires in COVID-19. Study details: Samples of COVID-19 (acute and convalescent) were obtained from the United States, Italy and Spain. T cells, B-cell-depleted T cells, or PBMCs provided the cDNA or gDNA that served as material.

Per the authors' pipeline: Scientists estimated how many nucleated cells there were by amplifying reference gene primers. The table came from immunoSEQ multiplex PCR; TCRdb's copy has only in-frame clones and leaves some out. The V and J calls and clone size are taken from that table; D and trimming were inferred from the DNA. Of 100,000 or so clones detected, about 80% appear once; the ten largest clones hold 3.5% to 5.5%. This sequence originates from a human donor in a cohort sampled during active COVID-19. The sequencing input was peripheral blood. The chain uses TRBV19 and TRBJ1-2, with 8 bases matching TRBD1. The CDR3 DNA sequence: TGTGCCAGCCGCTCGGGACAGGCCTCTAACTATGGCTACACCTTC. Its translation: CASRSGQASNYGYTF.